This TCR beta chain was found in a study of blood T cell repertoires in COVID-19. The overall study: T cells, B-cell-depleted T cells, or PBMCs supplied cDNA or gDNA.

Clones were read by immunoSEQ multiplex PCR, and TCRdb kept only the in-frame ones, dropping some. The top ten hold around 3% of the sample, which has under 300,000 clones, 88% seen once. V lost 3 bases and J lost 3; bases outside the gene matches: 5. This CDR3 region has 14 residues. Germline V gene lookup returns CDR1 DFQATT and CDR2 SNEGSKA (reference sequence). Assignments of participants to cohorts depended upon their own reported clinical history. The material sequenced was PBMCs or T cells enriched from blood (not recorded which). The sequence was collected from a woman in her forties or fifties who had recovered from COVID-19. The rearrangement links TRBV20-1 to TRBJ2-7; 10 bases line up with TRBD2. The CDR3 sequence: CSASSSGSGYEQYF. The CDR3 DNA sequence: TGCAGTGCTAGTTCTAGCGGGAGTGGCTACGAGCAGTACTTC.